This T cell receptor (beta chain) was obtained from a study of blood T cells in healthy people across ages. Study summary: Capture via template switching afforded approximately one barcoded beta molecule per two T cells.

The second PCR ran about 6 to 11 cycles with a sample-barcoded 5' primer and J-beta primers. The template-switch adaptor, which had 12 random nucleotides, put a tag on each cDNA molecule. TCRdb used MiXCR to reprocess the 5' RACE reads, holding one entry per CDR3 protein. The sample lists roughly 1,100,000 distinct CDR3 sequences; 20% to 25% were seen once. Per germline, CDR1 MGHRA and CDR2 YSYEKL. Trimming shortened V by 4 bases and J by 4 bases, and 10 bases separated the two germline ends. This CDR3 is 13 amino acids long. This clonotype appeared a few times. Each donor was a healthy Caucasian individual from Russia, aged roughly 6 to 95. These data were also reused for a study on T cells of mothers and their children. That work contributes: Second-PCR primer M1S introduced sample barcodes and 2-4 random nucleotides.

The sequence was obtained from a girl aged 2 to 9 in good health. The chain couples TRBV4-1 to TRBJ2-5, with no clear D. Sequencing was carried out using blood. The CDR3 here is CASSLTRLETQYF. The CDR3 nucleotides read TGCGCCAGCAGCCTAACCAGGCTAGAGACCCAGTACTTC.